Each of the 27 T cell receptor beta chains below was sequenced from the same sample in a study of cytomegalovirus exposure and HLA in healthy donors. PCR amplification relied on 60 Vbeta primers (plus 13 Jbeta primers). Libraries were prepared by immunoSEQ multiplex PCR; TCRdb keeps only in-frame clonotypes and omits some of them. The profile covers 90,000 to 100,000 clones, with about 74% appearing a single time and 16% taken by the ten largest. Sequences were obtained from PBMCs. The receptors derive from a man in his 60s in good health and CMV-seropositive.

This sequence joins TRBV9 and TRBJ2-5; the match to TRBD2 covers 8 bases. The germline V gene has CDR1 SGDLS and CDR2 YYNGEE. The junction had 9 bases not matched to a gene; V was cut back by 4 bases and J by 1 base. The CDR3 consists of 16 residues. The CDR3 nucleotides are TGTGCCAGCAGCTCCCGGACGGGGGGGCTCCAAGAGACCCAGTACTTC. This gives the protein CASSSRTGGLQETQYF.

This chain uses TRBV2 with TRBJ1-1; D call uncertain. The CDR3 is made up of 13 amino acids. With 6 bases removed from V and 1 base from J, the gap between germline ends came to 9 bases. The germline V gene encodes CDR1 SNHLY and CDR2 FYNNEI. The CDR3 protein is CASRGRENTEAFF. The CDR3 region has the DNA TGTGCCAGCAGAGGACGGGAGAACACTGAAGCTTTCTTT.

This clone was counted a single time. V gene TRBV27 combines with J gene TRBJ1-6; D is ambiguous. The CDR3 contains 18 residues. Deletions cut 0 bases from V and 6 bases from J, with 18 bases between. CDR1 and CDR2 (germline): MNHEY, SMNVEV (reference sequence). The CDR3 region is CASSLSGVKPSLNSPLHF. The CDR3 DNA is TGTGCCAGCAGTTTATCCGGGGTTAAGCCGTCCCTTAATTCACCCCTCCACTTT.

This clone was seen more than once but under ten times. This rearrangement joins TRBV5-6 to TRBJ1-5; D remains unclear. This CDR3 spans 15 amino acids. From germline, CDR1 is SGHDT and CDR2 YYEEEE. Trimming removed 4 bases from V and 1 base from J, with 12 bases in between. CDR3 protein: CASSLTAVSNQPQHF. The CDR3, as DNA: TGTGCCAGCAGCCTGACTGCGGTGAGCAATCAGCCCCAGCATTTT.

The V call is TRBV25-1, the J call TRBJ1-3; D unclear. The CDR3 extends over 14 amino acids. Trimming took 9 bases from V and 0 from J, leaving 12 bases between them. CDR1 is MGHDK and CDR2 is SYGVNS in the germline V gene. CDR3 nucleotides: TGTGCCAGTACGTCCGACTACTCTGGAAACACCATATATTTT. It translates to CASTSDYSGNTIYF.

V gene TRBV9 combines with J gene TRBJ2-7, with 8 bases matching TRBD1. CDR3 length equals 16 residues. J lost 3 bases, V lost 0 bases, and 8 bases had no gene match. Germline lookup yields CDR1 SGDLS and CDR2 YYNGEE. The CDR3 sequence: CASSVGHRGDLYEQYF. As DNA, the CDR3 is TGTGCCAGCAGCGTAGGGCACAGGGGGGATCTCTACGAGCAGTACTTC.

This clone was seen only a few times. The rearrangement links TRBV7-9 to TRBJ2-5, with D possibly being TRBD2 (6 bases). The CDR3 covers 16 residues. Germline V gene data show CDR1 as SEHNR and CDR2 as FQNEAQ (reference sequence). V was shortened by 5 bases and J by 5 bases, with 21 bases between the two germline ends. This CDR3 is CASSPRGTPPRETQYF. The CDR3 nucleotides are TGTGCCAGCAGCCCCCGGGGGACCCCCCCCCGGGAGACCCAGTACTTC.

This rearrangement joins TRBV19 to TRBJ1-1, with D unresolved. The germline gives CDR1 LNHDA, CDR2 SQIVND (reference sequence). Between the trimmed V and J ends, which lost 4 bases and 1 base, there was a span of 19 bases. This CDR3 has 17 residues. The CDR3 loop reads CASSSDRGRKANTEAFF. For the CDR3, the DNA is TGTGCCAGTAGTAGCGACCGTGGCAGGAAAGCGAACACTGAAGCTTTCTTT.

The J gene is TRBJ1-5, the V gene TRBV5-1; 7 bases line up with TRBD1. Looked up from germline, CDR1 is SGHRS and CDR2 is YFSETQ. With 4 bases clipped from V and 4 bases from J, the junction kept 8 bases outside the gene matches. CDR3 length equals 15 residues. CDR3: CASSPRQGPNQPQHF. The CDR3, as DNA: TGCGCCAGCAGCCCCAGACAGGGCCCAAATCAGCCCCAGCATTTT.

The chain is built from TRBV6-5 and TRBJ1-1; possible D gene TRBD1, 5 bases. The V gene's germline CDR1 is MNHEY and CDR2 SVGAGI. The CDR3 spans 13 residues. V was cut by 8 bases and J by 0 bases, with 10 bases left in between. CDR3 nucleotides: TGTGCCAGCGGAAGGGGCATGAACACTGAAGCTTTCTTT. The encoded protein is CASGRGMNTEAFF.

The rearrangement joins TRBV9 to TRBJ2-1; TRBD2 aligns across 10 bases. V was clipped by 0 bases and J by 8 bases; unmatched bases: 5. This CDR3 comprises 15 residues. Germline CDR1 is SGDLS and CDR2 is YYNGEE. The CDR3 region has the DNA TGTGCCAGCAGCGTAGTCAGCGGGGGGGCGTATGAGCAGTTCTTC. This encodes CASSVVSGGAYEQFF.

CDR3 sequence reads: CASSAGTGSYEQYF. The CDR3 bases are TGTGCCAGCAGTGCCGGGACAGGTTCCTACGAGCAGTACTTC. The chain couples TRBV6-1 to TRBJ2-5, with 8 bases that match TRBD1. With the DNA end fitting TRBJ2-7 better, the J assignment may be wrong. The germline V gene encodes CDR1 MNHNS and CDR2 SASEGT. This CDR3 is 14 amino acids long.

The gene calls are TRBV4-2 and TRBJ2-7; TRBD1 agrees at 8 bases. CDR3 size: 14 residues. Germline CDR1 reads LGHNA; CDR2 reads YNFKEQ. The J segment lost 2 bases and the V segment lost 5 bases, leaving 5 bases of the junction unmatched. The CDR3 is CASSNGQGPYEQYF. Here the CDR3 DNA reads TGTGCCAGCAGCAACGGACAGGGCCCCTACGAGCAGTACTTC.

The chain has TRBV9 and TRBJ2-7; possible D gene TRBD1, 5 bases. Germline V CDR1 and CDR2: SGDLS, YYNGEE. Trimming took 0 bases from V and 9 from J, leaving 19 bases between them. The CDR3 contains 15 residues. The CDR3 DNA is TGTGCCAGCAGCGTAGCACCCGACAGTAACACGGGGCAGTACTTC. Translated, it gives CASSVAPDSNTGQYF. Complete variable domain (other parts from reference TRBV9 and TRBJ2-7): DSGVTQTPKHLITATGQRVTLRCSPRSGDLSVYWYQQSLDQGLQFLIQYYNGEERAKGNILERFSAQQFPDLHSELNLSSLELGDSALYFCASSVAPDSNTGQYFGPGTRLTVT.

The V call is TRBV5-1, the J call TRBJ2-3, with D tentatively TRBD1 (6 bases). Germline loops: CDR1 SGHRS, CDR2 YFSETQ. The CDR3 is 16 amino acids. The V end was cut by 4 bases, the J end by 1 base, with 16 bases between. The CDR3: CASSGGVSSRTDTQYF. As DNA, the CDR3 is TGCGCCAGCAGCGGGGGCGTCTCTAGCCGCACAGATACGCAGTATTTT.

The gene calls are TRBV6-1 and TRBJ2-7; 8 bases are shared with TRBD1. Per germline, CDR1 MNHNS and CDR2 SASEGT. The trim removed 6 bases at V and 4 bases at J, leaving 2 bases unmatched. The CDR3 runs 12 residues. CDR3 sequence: CASSGTGYEQYF. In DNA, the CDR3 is TGTGCCAGCAGCGGGACAGGTTACGAGCAGTACTTC.

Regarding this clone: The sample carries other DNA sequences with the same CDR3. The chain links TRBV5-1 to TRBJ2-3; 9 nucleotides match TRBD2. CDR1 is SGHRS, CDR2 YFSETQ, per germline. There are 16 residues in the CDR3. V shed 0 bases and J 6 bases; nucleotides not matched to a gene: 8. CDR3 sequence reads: CASSLDGGGAGDTQYF. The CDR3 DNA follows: TGCGCCAGCAGCTTGGATGGCGGGGGGGCCGGGGATACGCAGTATTTT.

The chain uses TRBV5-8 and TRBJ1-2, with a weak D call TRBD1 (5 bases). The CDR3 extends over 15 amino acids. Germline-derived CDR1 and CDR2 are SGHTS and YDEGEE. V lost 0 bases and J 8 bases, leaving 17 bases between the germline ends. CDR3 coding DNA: TGTGCCAGCAGCTTGGGGGAACGAAGGGGTACCGGCTACACCTTC. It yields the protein CASSLGERRGTGYTF.

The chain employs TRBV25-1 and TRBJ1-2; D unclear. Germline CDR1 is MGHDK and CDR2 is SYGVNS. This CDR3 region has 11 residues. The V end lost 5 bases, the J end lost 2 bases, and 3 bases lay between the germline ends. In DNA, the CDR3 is TGTGCCAGCAGTCTAAACTATGGCTACACCTTC. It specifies CASSLNYGYTF.

The CDR3 DNA sequence: TGCGCCAGCACCCGCGGGGGGGCGAAGGGTGAGCAGTTCTTC. Residues: CASTRGGAKGEQFF. The rearrangement links TRBV5-1 to TRBJ2-1; 9 bases fit TRBD2. Trimming at V came to 6 bases and at J to 9 bases, leaving 10 bases not matched to a gene. The length of the CDR3 is 14 residues. The V gene's germline CDR1 is SGHRS and CDR2 YFSETQ.

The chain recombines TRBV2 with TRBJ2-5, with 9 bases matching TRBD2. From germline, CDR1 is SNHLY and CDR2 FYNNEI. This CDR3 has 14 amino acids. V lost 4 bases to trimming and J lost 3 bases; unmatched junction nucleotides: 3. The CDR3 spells CASSVLAGEETQYF. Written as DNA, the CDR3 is TGTGCCAGCAGTGTTTTAGCGGGGGAAGAGACCCAGTACTTC. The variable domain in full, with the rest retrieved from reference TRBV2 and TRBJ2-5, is EPEVTQTPSHQVTQMGQEVILRCVPISNHLYFYWYRQILGQKVEFLVSFYNNEISEKSEIFDDQFSVERPDGSNFTLKIRSTKLEDSAMYFCASSVLAGEETQYFGPGTRLLVL.

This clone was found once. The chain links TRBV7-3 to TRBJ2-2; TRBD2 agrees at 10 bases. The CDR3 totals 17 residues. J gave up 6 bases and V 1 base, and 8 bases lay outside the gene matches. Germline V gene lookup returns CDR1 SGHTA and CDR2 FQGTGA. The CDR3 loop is CASSLRSAGGQAGELFF. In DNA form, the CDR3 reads TGTGCCAGCAGCTTAAGATCAGCGGGGGGGCAGGCCGGGGAGCTGTTTTTT. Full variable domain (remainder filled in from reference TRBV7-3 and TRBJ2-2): GAGVSQTPSNKVTEKGKYVELRCDPISGHTALYWYRQSLGQGPEFLIYFQGTGAADDSGLPNDRFFAVRPEGSVSTLKIQRTERGDSAVYLCASSLRSAGGQAGELFFGEGSRLTVL.

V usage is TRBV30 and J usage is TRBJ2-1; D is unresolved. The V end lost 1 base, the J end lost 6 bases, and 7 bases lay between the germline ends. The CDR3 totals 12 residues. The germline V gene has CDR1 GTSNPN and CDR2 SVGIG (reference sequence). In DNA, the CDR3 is TGTGCCTGGAGTGCTCGAGGCAATGAGCAGTTCTTC. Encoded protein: CAWSARGNEQFF.

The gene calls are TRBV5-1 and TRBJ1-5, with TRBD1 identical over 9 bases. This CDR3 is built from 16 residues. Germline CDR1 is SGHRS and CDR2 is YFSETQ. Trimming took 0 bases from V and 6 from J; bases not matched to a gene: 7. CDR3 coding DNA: TGCGCCAGCAGCTTGGGCCCTACAGGGGGCCTTCAGCCCCAGCATTTT. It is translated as CASSLGPTGGLQPQHF. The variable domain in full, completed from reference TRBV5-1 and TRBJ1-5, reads KAGVTQTPRYLIKTRGQQVTLSCSPISGHRSVSWYQQTPGQGLQFLFEYFSETQRNKGNFPGRFSGRQFSNSRSEMNVSTLELGDSALYLCASSLGPTGGLQPQHFGDGTRLSIL.

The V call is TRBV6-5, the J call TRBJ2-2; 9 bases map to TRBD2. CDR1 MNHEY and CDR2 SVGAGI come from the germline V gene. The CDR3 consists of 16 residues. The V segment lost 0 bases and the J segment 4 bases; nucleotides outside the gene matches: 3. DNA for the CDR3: TGTGCCAGCAGTTACTCGATTAGCGGGGGCACCGGGGAGCTGTTTTTT. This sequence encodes CASSYSISGGTGELFF.

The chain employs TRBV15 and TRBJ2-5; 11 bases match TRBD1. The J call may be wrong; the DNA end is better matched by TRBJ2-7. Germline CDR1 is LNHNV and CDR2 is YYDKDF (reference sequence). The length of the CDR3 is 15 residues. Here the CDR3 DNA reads TGTGCCACCAGCCCCGGGACAGGGGGAAACTACGAGCAGTACTTC. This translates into CATSPGTGGNYEQYF.

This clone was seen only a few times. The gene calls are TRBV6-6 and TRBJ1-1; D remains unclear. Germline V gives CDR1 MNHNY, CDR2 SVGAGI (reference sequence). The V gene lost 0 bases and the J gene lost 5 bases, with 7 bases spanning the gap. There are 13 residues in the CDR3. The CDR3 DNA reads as TGTGCCAGCAGTTACTCGAAGGAGACTGAAGCTTTCTTT. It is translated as CASSYSKETEAFF.